This TCR beta chain was documented in a study of radiation and T cells in renal cell carcinoma. The ends lost 4 bases at V and 2 bases at J; junction bases unmatched: 1. The CDR3 is made up of 13 amino acids. Germline lookup yields CDR1 SEHNR and CDR2 FQNEAQ (reference sequence). Study-level points and caveats: In blood, top tumor clones expanded by 2 weeks, shrinking by 4.

Produced via immunoSEQ multiplex PCR; TCRdb's table is partial and in-frame only. The table lists 95,000 or so clones, 75% to 90% of them singletons, with around 7.9% in the top ten. Concerning this clone: No antigen is known for it.

Time point here: baseline pretreatment blood. Treatment specified: 15 Gy SBRT to primary tumor, nephrectomy 4 weeks later. The sequencing here drew on blood, taken from a patient whose treatment included radiotherapy and nephrectomy. The sequence derives from a man in his forties or fifties with renal cell carcinoma. The chain links TRBV7-9 to TRBJ1-2, with TRBD1 matching 7 bases. For the CDR3, the DNA is TGTGCCAGCAGCTGGGGACAGAACTATGGCTACACCTTC. Translated: CASSWGQNYGYTF.